The 24 T cell receptor beta chains given below trace back to one sample, sequenced in a study of T cell responses to AZD1222 COVID-19 vaccine. This table comes from immunoSEQ multiplex PCR, and its TCRdb copy is limited to in-frame clones, with some not included. The repertoire consists of about 140,000 clones, with approximately 92% occurring once and the leading ten covering about 5%. The sample was peripheral blood, taken on day 0 of AZD1222 vaccination. These receptor sequences come from an adult in good health.

The chain combines TRBV29-1 with TRBJ1-2; 8 bases map to TRBD1. CDR3 length equals 13 residues. The V segment lost 6 bases and the J segment 4 bases; nucleotides outside the gene matches: 7. Germline V CDR1 and CDR2: SQVTM, ANQGSEA. In nucleotides, the CDR3 is TGCAGCGTAGAGACAGGGGAAGTCTATGGCTACACCTTC. This sequence encodes CSVETGEVYGYTF.

V gene TRBV4-1 combines with J gene TRBJ1-2; D gene unclear. The CDR3 has 15 amino acids. From germline, CDR1 is MGHRA and CDR2 YSYEKL. V was shortened by 0 bases and J by 3 bases, with 11 bases between the two germline ends. The CDR3 here is CASSQEIGSHYGYTF. The CDR3 DNA reads TGCGCCAGCAGCCAAGAAATAGGGTCCCACTATGGCTACACCTTC.

This chain uses TRBV19 with TRBJ2-7; D perhaps matches TRBD1 (6 bases). The germline V gene has CDR1 LNHDA and CDR2 SQIVND (reference sequence). This CDR3 region has 14 residues. V was shortened by 4 bases and J by 3 bases, with 13 bases between the two germline ends. The CDR3 DNA is TGTGCCAGTAGTAACCGGGACAACAACTACGAGCAGTACTTC. As protein: CASSNRDNNYEQYF.

This clone showed up just once. This sequence joins TRBV5-5 and TRBJ2-3; a possible D gene is TRBD1 (5 bases). The germline V gene encodes CDR1 SGHKS and CDR2 YYEKEE (reference sequence). V lost 4 bases, J lost 3 bases, and 15 bases lay in between. The CDR3 length is 15 residues. The CDR3 DNA reads as TGTGCCAGCAGCCCGCCGCAGGGCTCGACAGATACGCAGTATTTT. Amino acid sequence: CASSPPQGSTDTQYF.

This clone was recorded a few times. The J gene is TRBJ1-1, the V gene TRBV12-3 or TRBV12-4, with no clear D. CDR3 size: 13 residues. Trimming took off 3 bases at V and 1 base at J, with 6 bases between the two ends. CDR3 region: CASSFEQNTEAFF. The DNA of the CDR3 is TGTGCCAGCAGTTTTGAGCAGAACACTGAAGCTTTCTTT.

This clone was seen just once. This chain uses TRBV6-6 with TRBJ2-3; D is unresolved. Germline V lookup: CDR1 MNHNY, CDR2 SVGAGI (reference sequence). Trimming removed 6 bases from V and 6 bases from J, with 10 bases in between. The CDR3 covers 12 residues. The CDR3 loop reads CASRAEADTQYF. For the CDR3, the DNA is TGTGCCAGCAGGGCAGAGGCGGATACGCAGTATTTT.

The rearrangement uses TRBV5-1 and TRBJ2-1; 10 nucleotides agree with TRBD2. The CDR3 spans 15 residues. Germline CDR1 and CDR2: SGHRS and YFSETQ. Germline trimming cut 0 bases from V and 5 bases from J; bases unmatched to any gene: 2. CDR3 DNA: TGCGCCAGCAGCTTGGGGCTAGCGGGAGACAATGAGCAGTTCTTC. It translates to CASSLGLAGDNEQFF. The variable domain in full, completed from reference TRBV5-1 and TRBJ2-1, reads KAGVTQTPRYLIKTRGQQVTLSCSPISGHRSVSWYQQTPGQGLQFLFEYFSETQRNKGNFPGRFSGRQFSNSRSEMNVSTLELGDSALYLCASSLGLAGDNEQFFGPGTRLTVL.

This chain joins TRBV10-3 and TRBJ1-1, with 10 positions matching TRBD1. This CDR3 region has 15 residues. The V gene's germline CDR1 is ENHRY and CDR2 SYGVKD. V gave up 2 bases and J gave up 6 bases; unmatched junction bases: 6. The CDR3 coding sequence is TGTGCCATCAGTGAGCGACAGGGGGCTATGGCTGAAGCTTTCTTT. This gives the protein CAISERQGAMAEAFF.

The chain carries TRBV5-4 and TRBJ2-2; no clear D. Per the germline V gene, CDR1 is SGHNT and CDR2 is YYREEE (reference sequence). The CDR3 covers 11 residues. The V and J ends lost 3 bases and 7 bases respectively, with 4 bases between them. CDR3 amino acids: CASSYSGELFF. The CDR3 DNA follows: TGTGCCAGCAGCTATAGCGGGGAGCTGTTTTTT.

The V and J genes are TRBV6-4 and TRBJ2-2; TRBD2 is a possible D gene (5 bases). Per the germline V gene, CDR1 is MRHNA and CDR2 is SNTAGT. The CDR3 sequence is 13 residues long. The germline V and J ends were trimmed by 6 bases and 6 bases, with 11 bases remaining between them. CDR3 sequence reads: CASREDGAGELFF. Here the CDR3 DNA reads TGTGCCAGCAGGGAGGACGGGGCCGGGGAGCTGTTTTTT.

The V and J genes are TRBV13 and TRBJ1-1; tentatively, D is TRBD1 (6 bases). Per the germline V gene, CDR1 is PRHDT and CDR2 is FYEKMQ (reference sequence). This CDR3 contains 16 residues. With 4 bases removed from V and 0 bases from J, the gap between germline ends came to 15 bases. The CDR3 DNA reads TGTGCCAGCAGCTCTCGGGACATGGGACTGAACACTGAAGCTTTCTTT. Translation gives CASSSRDMGLNTEAFF.

CDR3 DNA: TGCGCCAGCAGCCACCCAGGGATCGACGAGCAGTACTTC. Protein product: CASSHPGIDEQYF. The chain uses TRBV4-1 and TRBJ2-7; weak D call: TRBD1 (5 bases). CDR1 is MGHRA and CDR2 is YSYEKL in the germline V gene. The CDR3 sequence is 13 residues long. Trimming took 3 bases from V and 5 from J, leaving 11 bases between them.

The chain has TRBV6-1 and TRBJ2-5, with D unclear. The CDR3 spans 13 residues. The V gene's germline CDR1 is MNHNS and CDR2 SASEGT. Trimming left V 3 bases short and J 1 base short, with 6 bases between. This chain's CDR3 is CASSETRQETQYF. As DNA, the CDR3 is TGTGCCAGCAGTGAGACACGCCAAGAGACCCAGTACTTC.

The rearrangement joins TRBV27 to TRBJ1-5; 8 bases are shared with TRBD1. The CDR3 runs to 14 residues. V trimming: 8 bases; J trimming: 6 bases; junction bases outside the gene matches: 9. Per the germline V gene, CDR1 is MNHEY and CDR2 is SMNVEV (reference sequence). CDR3 sequence (DNA): TGTGCCAGCGGGCCCCAGGGGGCAGGTCAGCCCCAGCATTTT. Translated, it gives CASGPQGAGQPQHF.

This rearrangement joins TRBV28 to TRBJ2-7; 7 bases are a match to TRBD1. In germline, CDR1 is MDHEN, CDR2 SYDVKM. This CDR3 is 16 amino acids long. Losses at the gene ends were 1 base for V and 5 bases for J; bases not matched to a gene: 11. DNA for the CDR3: TGTGCCAGCAGTTTATTGGGAGACAGGGTCTTCAACGAGCAGTACTTC. Translation: CASSLLGDRVFNEQYF. The entire variable domain, with the rest obtained from reference TRBV28 and TRBJ2-7, is as follows: DVKVTQSSRYLVKRTGEKVFLECVQDMDHENMFWYRQDPGLGLRLIYFSYDVKMKEKGDIPEGYSVSREKKERFSLILESASTNQTSMYLCASSLLGDRVFNEQYFGPGTRLTVT.

This sequence joins TRBV28 and TRBJ1-3; D not certain. CDR3 size: 15 residues. Looked up from germline, CDR1 is MDHEN and CDR2 is SYDVKM. Deletions cut 4 bases from V and 0 bases from J, with 10 bases between. DNA for the CDR3: TGTGCCAGCAGTTCACAGCCGAGCTCTGGAAACACCATATATTTT. It specifies CASSSQPSSGNTIYF.

The CDR3 spells CASSPNGGQGGYTF. The DNA for the CDR3 is TGTGCCAGCAGCCCCAACGGGGGCCAGGGTGGCTACACCTTC. This chain uses TRBV3-1 (or the pseudogene TRBV3-2) with TRBJ1-2, with a weak D call TRBD1 (6 bases). CDR3 length: 14 amino acids. Between the trimmed V and J ends, which lost 4 bases and 7 bases, there was a span of 16 bases. CDR1 and CDR2 (germline): LGHDT, YNNKEL (reference sequence).

This clone appeared a few times. J is TRBJ2-5 and V is TRBV4-2; TRBD2 might be the D (6 bases). CDR3 length: 16 amino acids. V lost 0 bases to trimming and J lost 1 base, with 12 bases between them. CDR1 and CDR2 from the germline V gene are LGHNA and YNFKEQ. The CDR3 here is CASSQEAAGSQETQYF. The DNA of the CDR3 is TGTGCCAGCAGCCAAGAGGCAGCGGGTAGCCAAGAGACCCAGTACTTC.

The gene calls are TRBV5-5 and TRBJ2-5, with D perhaps matching TRBD1 (6 bases). Trimming cost V 4 bases and J 1 base, with 11 bases left between them. In germline, CDR1 is SGHKS, CDR2 YYEKEE (reference sequence). This CDR3 spans 14 amino acids. Written as DNA, the CDR3 is TGTGCCAGCAGCCCCGGGACATTCCAAGAGACCCAGTACTTC. Amino acids: CASSPGTFQETQYF.

The chain links TRBV27 to TRBJ2-7, with a possible D match to TRBD2 (5 bases). Germline V gene sequence: CDR1 MNHEY, CDR2 SMNVEV (reference sequence). The V end lost 5 bases, the J end lost 9 bases, and 17 bases lay between the germline ends. This CDR3 has 13 residues. CDR3 region: CASSHDYRVRQYF. As DNA, the CDR3 is TGTGCCAGCAGTCATGACTATAGAGTTCGGCAGTACTTC.

J is TRBJ1-1 and V is TRBV6-6; 9 nucleotides agree with TRBD1. The CDR3 is 13 amino acids. CDR1 is MNHNY, CDR2 SVGAGI, per germline (reference sequence). The V segment lost 7 bases and the J segment 6 bases; nucleotides outside the gene matches: 6. The CDR3 is CASTKDRGAEAFF. Written as DNA, the CDR3 is TGTGCCAGCACCAAGGACAGGGGCGCTGAAGCTTTCTTT.

This sequence joins TRBV2 and TRBJ2-1; TRBD2 agrees at 11 bases. This CDR3 contains 18 residues. Losses at the gene ends were 5 bases for V and 4 bases for J; bases not matched to a gene: 13. Per the germline V gene, CDR1 is SNHLY and CDR2 is FYNNEI. The CDR3 coding sequence is TGTGCCAGCAGTCCCCGGACTAGCGGGCGAGAACTATACAATGAGCAGTTCTTC. It codes for CASSPRTSGRELYNEQFF.

The rearrangement uses TRBV18 and TRBJ1-5, with unresolved D. The V end lost 0 bases, the J end lost 7 bases, and 4 bases lay between the germline ends. Germline V gene data show CDR1 as KGHSH and CDR2 as LQKENI. This CDR3 comprises 12 residues. CDR3 amino acids: CASSPPNQPQHF. The CDR3 coding sequence is TGTGCCAGCTCACCACCAAACCAGCCCCAGCATTTT. The full variable domain, with the rest looked up from reference TRBV18 and TRBJ1-5, is NAGVMQNPRHLVRRRGQEARLRCSPMKGHSHVYWYRQLPEEGLKFMVYLQKENIIDESGMPKERFSAEFPKEGPSILRIQQVVRGDSAAYFCASSPPNQPQHFGDGTRLSIL.

Turning to this clone: The junction shows a germline mismatch at one end, possibly a read error. The J gene is TRBJ1-5, the V gene TRBV2, with D tentatively TRBD1 (5 bases). The CDR3 contains 15 residues. Per germline, CDR1 SNHLY and CDR2 FYNNEI. CDR3 sequence (DNA): TGTGCCAGCAGGGAAGGGACGGATAGCAATCAGCCCCAGCATTTT. Encoded protein: CASREGTDSNQPQHF.